This entry concerns a single T cell receptor beta chain. Grafts had their tissue processed, releasing intraepithelial and lamina propria lymphocytes. This entry belongs to a study of graft-versus-host responses after intestinal transplantation. Profiling relied on immunoSEQ multiplex PCR, and the TCRdb table lists in-frame clones only, not all of them. Among tens of thousands of clones listed, 87% were seen once. Trimming removed 3 bases from V and 2 bases from J; junction bases left unmatched: 17. The germline V gene encodes CDR1 SGHRS and CDR2 YFSETQ. The CDR3 loop spans 20 amino acids. The V and J genes are TRBV5-1 and TRBJ2-4; TRBD1 matches at 10 bases. Sequenced material: ileum tissue, taken 200 to 210 days after intestinal transplant. The TCR was taken from a human patient who received an intestinal transplant, so some T cells may come from the graft donor. The CDR3 nucleotides read TGCGCCAGCAGCTACGGGACAGGGGAAAGCCTAGGGGTTCCCAAAAACATTCAGTACTTC. It is translated as CASSYGTGESLGVPKNIQYF.